This is a list of T cell receptor beta chains from one sample in a study of cytomegalovirus exposure and HLA in healthy donors. Only in-frame clones appear in the TCRdb table, and some are missing; sequencing was by immunoSEQ multiplex PCR. The table records about 130,000 clones, 85% of them present only once. Material: PBMCs. These receptors came from a woman in her twenties or thirties in good health and CMV-seropositive. The conserved cysteine and the conserved F or W are not part of the CDR3 here.

j_gene	v_gene	CDR3aa
.	TRBV7-9	ASSPLGDREAYEQY
TRBJ2-7	TRBV11-3	ASSLRQGVYEQY
TRBJ1-1	TRBV2	ASPTPPGQGRTEAF
TRBJ2-1	TRBV5-1	ASSFWDRGGDEQF
TRBJ1-5	TRBV6-1	ASRSGGESQPQH
TRBJ1-6	TRBV6-5	ASSPAGYSPLH
TRBJ1-2	TRBV19	ASSIYYRANYGYT
TRBJ2-7	TRBV27	ASSLADSYEQY
TRBJ2-7	TRBV21-1	ASSKGAHLTDPGTGGRYEQY
TRBJ1-5	TRBV6-1	ATSLGQARH
TRBJ2-5	TRBV5-1	ASSLGGARETQY
TRBJ1-2	TRBV7-9	ASSSYQVAGYT
TRBJ1-5	TRBV7-3	ASSFGQGHHSYSNQPQH
TRBJ2-2	TRBV5-1	ASIEGGSNTGELF
TRBJ1-6	TRBV13	ASSYDRERGSPLH
TRBJ2-1	TRBV6-6	ASSYSWGLAGDEQF
TRBJ1-2	TRBV28	ASEGSHYGYT
TRBJ1-1	TRBV19	ASSPTQGITEAF
TRBJ2-3	TRBV6-5	ASRLTGGPGDTQY
TRBJ2-7	TRBV6-1	ASSEGVGASYEQY
TRBJ2-7	TRBV9	ASSASSLREQY
TRBJ2-1	TRBV11-2	ASSLDAKGRVVGEQF
TRBJ2-1	TRBV11-3	ASSLGLSSYNEQF
TRBJ1-5	TRBV15	ATPTPRGNQPQH
TRBJ1-4	TRBV19	ASSFSGLTNEKLF
TRBJ1-2	TRBV11-2	ASSTHRANYGYT
TRBJ2-1	TRBV7-3	ASSSSGGTYNEQF
TRBJ1-2	TRBV7-2	ASSLASRGWDYGYT
TRBJ1-5	TRBV18	ASSSVRQVDGQPQH
TRBJ1-3	TRBV18	ASSPPIVGNTIY
TRBJ1-2	TRBV7-2	ASSLGQGALYGYT
TRBJ1-5	TRBV30	AWSAASNQPQH
TRBJ1-5	TRBV28	ASSPSNQPQH
TRBJ2-2	TRBV5-1	ASSLGTSGRTYRELF
TRBJ2-2	TRBV5-1	ASSLEQGASTGELF
TRBJ1-1	TRBV7-9	ASSLESGTEAF
TRBJ1-2	TRBV15	ATSSLRQAGYT
TRBJ1-2	TRBV28	ASRIGQGARGYT
TRBJ2-6	TRBV30	AWTDTSGANVLT
TRBJ1-2	TRBV18	ASSPAQAFNYGYT